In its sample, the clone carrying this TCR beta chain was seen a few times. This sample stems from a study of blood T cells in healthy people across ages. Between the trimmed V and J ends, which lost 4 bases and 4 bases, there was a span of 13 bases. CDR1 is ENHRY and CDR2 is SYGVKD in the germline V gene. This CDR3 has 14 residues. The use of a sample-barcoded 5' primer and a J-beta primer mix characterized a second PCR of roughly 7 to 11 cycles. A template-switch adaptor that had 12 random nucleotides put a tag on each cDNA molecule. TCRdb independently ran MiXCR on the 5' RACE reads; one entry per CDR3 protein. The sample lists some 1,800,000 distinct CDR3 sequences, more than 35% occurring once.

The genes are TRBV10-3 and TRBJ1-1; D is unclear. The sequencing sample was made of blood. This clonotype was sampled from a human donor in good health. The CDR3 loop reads CAISVGGFSTEAFF. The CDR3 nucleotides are TGTGCCATCAGTGTAGGAGGGTTTAGCACTGAAGCTTTCTTT.